The T cell receptor beta chain under discussion was sequenced for a study of regulatory T cells in long-lasting Graves disease. This sample's time point: newly diagnosed GD, antithyroid drugs for less than 3 months. PBMC-derived RNA was used for the TCR library. This clonotype appeared many times. Construction of TCR beta libraries relied on iRepertoire HTBI primers and on Arm-PCR targeting CDR3 regions. TCRdb redid the calling of the multiplex PCR reads with MiXCR, one entry per CDR3 protein. Among 350,000 to 450,000 distinct CDR3 sequences listed, approximately 16% were seen once. A further study also used this sample, focusing on T cells in Graves' hyperthyroidism and ophthalmopathy.

This clonotype originated in a woman between 40 and 55 years old with Graves disease. Specimen: peripheral blood mononuclear cells (PBMCs), collected at new diagnosis, from a patient treated with antithyroid drugs.

Here the CDR3 reads CASSFHSSGTGTGELFF. CDR3 sequence (DNA): TGTGCCAGCAGTTTTCATTCCAGCGGGACGGGCACCGGGGAGCTGTTTTTT. J is TRBJ2-2 and V is TRBV6-2 or TRBV6-3, with TRBD2 matching over 7 bases. The CDR3 has 17 residues. Germline loops: CDR1 MNHEY, CDR2 SVGEGT. The J segment lost 4 bases and the V segment lost 4 bases, leaving 12 bases of the junction unmatched.